Listed below are T cell receptor beta chains from one sample, sequenced in a study of blood T cell repertoires in COVID-19. The data were produced by immunoSEQ multiplex PCR, yet TCRdb's version contains in-frame clones alone and is incomplete. Of about 230,000 clones listed, around four fifths are singletons. Input material: peripheral blood. Source of these receptors: an older man with acute or convalescent COVID-19. Each CDR3 is given without its conserved first and last residue. A D gene is named only where the DNA matches it firmly. Clone size is given for some rows only: seen once, a few or many times, or a class if the clone is expanded.

size	D	V	J	CDR3
-	-	TRBV7-2	TRBJ2-5	ASRGGGGLAETQY
-	-	TRBV30	TRBJ1-2	AWSQRTYGYT
-	TRBD2	TRBV5-4	TRBJ2-7	ASSASTSGVYEQY
few	TRBD2	TRBV12-3/TRBV12-4	TRBJ2-7	ASSQLTSDEQY
-	TRBD2	TRBV7-9	TRBJ2-2	ASSLTGSVSGENTGELF
-	-	TRBV5-1	TRBJ1-1	ASSSPSSGNTEAF
once	-	TRBV28	TRBJ2-5	ASSSSRSARGETQY
-	-	TRBV1	TRBJ2-1	TSSQNRDYSYNEQF
-	-	TRBV2	TRBJ2-7	ASRRQPATYEQY
-	-	TRBV20-1	TRBJ1-5	SASGPDQPQH
-	TRBD1	TRBV5-1	TRBJ1-6	ASSLGGTAYNSPLH
-	-	TRBV12-3/TRBV12-4	TRBJ1-5	ASSRGGQPQH
once	-	TRBV11-2	TRBJ2-3	ASSWGGGQQL
once	-	TRBV5-1	TRBJ1-1	ASSLGGLNTEAF
-	-	TRBV24-1	TRBJ2-6	ATSAEGSGANVLT
-	TRBD1	TRBV19	TRBJ2-2	ASSTPGTGDAGELF
-	TRBD1	TRBV27	TRBJ2-1	ASSPKGGLLREQF
few	-	TRBV9	TRBJ2-7	ASSQGWEFDEQY
-	TRBD2	TRBV28	TRBJ2-5	ASSSGLAGQETQY
-	TRBD1	TRBV27	TRBJ2-7	ASSLFDPGQGLEQY
-	TRBD1	TRBV6-5	TRBJ2-5	ASRKTGKETQY
-	TRBD1	TRBV7-8	TRBJ1-1	ASSTRQGNTEAF
few	TRBD1	TRBV29-1	TRBJ2-2	SVRTGGVTGELF
-	-	TRBV2	TRBJ1-2	ASSDRVNPYGYT
-	-	TRBV29-1	TRBJ2-3	SVGQDTQY